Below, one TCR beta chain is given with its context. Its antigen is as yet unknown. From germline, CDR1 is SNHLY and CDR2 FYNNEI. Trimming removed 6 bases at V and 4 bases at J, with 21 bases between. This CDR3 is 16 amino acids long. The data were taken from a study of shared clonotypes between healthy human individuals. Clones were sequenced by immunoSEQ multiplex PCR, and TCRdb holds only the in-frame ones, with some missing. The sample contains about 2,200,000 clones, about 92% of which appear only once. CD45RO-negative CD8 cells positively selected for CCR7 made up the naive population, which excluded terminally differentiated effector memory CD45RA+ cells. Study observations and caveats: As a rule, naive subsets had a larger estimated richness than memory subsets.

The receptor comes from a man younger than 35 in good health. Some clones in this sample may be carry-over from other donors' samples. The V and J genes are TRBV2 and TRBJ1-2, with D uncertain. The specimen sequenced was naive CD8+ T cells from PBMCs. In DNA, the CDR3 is TGTGCCAGCAGAACCGCCCTCTCCTTAGGACTCTATGGCTACACCTTC. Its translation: CASRTALSLGLYGYTF.